Listed below are T cell receptor beta chains from one sample, sequenced in a study of blood T cell repertoires in COVID-19. TCRdb's table, derived via immunoSEQ multiplex PCR, lists solely in-frame clones and lacks some. The repertoire holds 250,000 to 300,000 clones, with around four fifths as singletons. The specimen sequenced was PBMCs or T cells enriched from blood (not recorded which). These receptors all come from a man between 25 and 39 years old with acute COVID-19. The CDR3 runs from the conserved cysteine through the conserved F or W. The D gene is left open where the match is weak. Expanded clones get a size class; other rows say once, few or many, or leave the size out.

- | TRBJ1-3 | TRBV15 | - | CATSKDDWNTIYF | TGTGCCACCAGCAAAGATGACTGGAACACCATATATTTT
- | TRBJ1-3 | TRBV29-1 | - | CSVLEPGNTIYF | TGCAGCGTTCTTGAGCCAGGAAACACCATATATTTT
- | TRBJ1-5 | TRBV28 | once | CASSLWEGNQPQHF | TGTGCCAGCAGTTTATGGGAGGGGAATCAGCCCCAGCATTTT
- | TRBJ1-2 | TRBV28 | - | CASSLVGGLTHGYTF | TGTGCCAGCAGTTTGGTTGGGGGGTTAACCCATGGCTACACCTTC
- | TRBJ2-5 | TRBV21-1 | - | CASSSRDRENSDQETQYF | TGTGCCAGCAGCAGCCGGGACAGGGAAAATTCGGATCAAGAGACCCAGTACTTC
TRBD1 | TRBJ1-2 | TRBV2 | many | CASSEGTGRDYGYTF | TGTGCCAGCAGTGAAGGGACAGGAAGGGACTATGGCTACACCTTC
- | TRBJ1-5 | TRBV28 | - | CASSFDNSNQPQHF | TGTGCCAGCAGCTTTGACAATAGCAATCAGCCCCAGCATTTT
TRBD2 | TRBJ2-1 | TRBV24-1 | - | CATSGWGGNEQFF | TGTGCCACCAGTGGTTGGGGGGGCAATGAGCAGTTCTTC
- | TRBJ1-1 | TRBV5-1 | few | CASSRGLEIATIEAFF | TGCGCCAGCAGCAGGGGGTTGGAAATAGCTACTATTGAAGCTTTCTTT
TRBD1 | TRBJ1-2 | TRBV27 | many | CASSPRQGGHGYTF | TGTGCCAGCAGTCCTAGACAGGGGGGACACGGCTACACCTTC
- | TRBJ1-5 | TRBV24-1 | - | CATSRGDANQPQHF | TGTGCCACCAGCCGCGGGGACGCAAATCAGCCCCAGCATTTT
- | TRBJ1-2 | TRBV5-5 | - | CASSLAGKGYGYTF | TGTGCCAGCAGCTTGGCAGGGAAGGGTTATGGCTACACCTTC
- | TRBJ2-1 | TRBV6-1 | once | CASSETGHNEQFF | TGTGCCAGCAGTGAAACAGGGCACAATGAGCAGTTCTTC
TRBD2 | TRBJ2-3 | TRBV11-3 | - | CASSRPGEGLTDTQYF | TGTGCCAGCAGCCGCCCGGGGGAGGGCCTTACAGATACGCAGTATTTT
- | TRBJ2-4 | TRBV7-9 | - | CASSLQGSDKNIQYF | TGTGCCAGCAGCTTACAGGGGTCGGACAAAAACATTCAGTACTTC
- | TRBJ2-6 | TRBV4-2 | few | CASSTPSGANVLTF | TGTGCCAGCAGCACACCTAGTGGGGCCAACGTCCTGACTTTC
- | TRBJ2-3 | TRBV7-9 | - | CASSSTRDTQYF | TGTGCCAGCAGCTCGACGCGGGATACGCAGTATTTT
- | TRBJ2-1 | TRBV5-4 | few | CASSFRGSSYNEQFF | TGTGCCAGCAGCTTCCGGGGGAGCTCCTACAATGAGCAGTTCTTC
TRBD2 | TRBJ2-1 | TRBV5-6 | - | CASSFSGRAYNEQFF | TGTGCCAGCAGCTTTAGCGGGAGGGCCTACAATGAGCAGTTCTTC
- | TRBJ1-6 | TRBV5-1 | - | CASSEGSNSPLHF | TGCGCCAGCAGTGAGGGTTCAAATTCACCCCTCCACTTT
- | TRBJ1-2 | TRBV25-1 | - | CASSGGRWGGYTF | TGTGCCAGCTCTGGAGGGCGGTGGGGTGGCTACACCTTC
- | TRBJ2-2 | TRBV13 | - | CASSLRAGLNTGELFF | TGTGCCAGCAGCTTACGGGCGGGCCTGAACACCGGGGAGCTGTTTTTT
- | TRBJ1-2 | TRBV7-2 | - | CASSLDKRSQGGYTF | TGTGCCAGCAGCTTAGACAAGCGTTCCCAGGGTGGCTACACCTTC
TRBD2 | TRBJ2-1 | TRBV25-1 | few | CASSLSGRANEQFF | TGTGCCAGCAGTCTCAGCGGGAGGGCCAATGAGCAGTTCTTC
- | TRBJ2-1 | TRBV24-1 | - | CATSDMSRSSYNEQFF | TGTGCCACCAGTGACATGAGCCGAAGCTCCTACAATGAGCAGTTCTTC
TRBD2 | TRBJ2-2 | TRBV3-1/TRBV3-2 | - | CASSQGLAGARSNTGELFF | TGTGCCAGCAGCCAAGGACTAGCGGGAGCGAGGTCAAACACCGGGGAGCTGTTTTTT
- | TRBJ2-2 | TRBV5-1 | - | CASSSGAQGSTGELFF | TGTGCCAGCAGTTCAGGTGCGCAGGGGAGTACCGGGGAGCTGTTTTTT
- | TRBJ2-3 | TRBV4-3 | - | CASSQVSRLSGDTQYF | TGCGCCAGCAGCCAAGTATCGCGGCTCTCAGGGGATACGCAGTATTTT
- | TRBJ1-1 | TRBV13 | - | CASSLGLKGGRAEAFF | TGTGCCAGCAGCTTAGGCCTTAAGGGAGGGAGGGCTGAAGCTTTCTTT
TRBD2 | TRBJ2-2 | TRBV5-1 | once | CASSWGTSWAGELFF | TGTGCCAGCAGCTGGGGGACTAGCTGGGCCGGGGAGCTGTTTTTT
- | TRBJ1-4 | TRBV5-1 | - | CASSRGTANEKLFF | TGCGCCAGCAGCCGGGGGACGGCTAATGAAAAACTGTTTTTT